These T cell receptor beta chains were read from a single sample in a study of glioma-infiltrating T cells after dendritic cell vaccination. Profiling relied on immunoSEQ multiplex PCR, and the TCRdb table lists in-frame clones only, not all of them. The sample includes tens of thousands of clones, about nine tenths seen only once; the top ten take more than 2%. Material: blood, obtained after dendritic cell vaccination. The source is a human donor with glioblastoma. The CDR3 runs from the conserved cysteine through the conserved F or W. Fields, in order: D gene, J gene, clone size, V gene, CDR3 DNA, CDR3 protein. D genes are given only for firm matches. Clone size is not always given. Where it is, it says once, few, many or a class for expanded clones.

-,TRBJ1-2,-,TRBV28,TGTGCCAGCAGTTTATTCAGTTGGGCCGGTAAATATGGCTACACCTTC,CASSLFSWAGKYGYTF
-,TRBJ1-6,-,TRBV6-7,TGTGCCAGCAGGACCCTCTCCAGGTCCCCTTATAATTCACCCCTCCACTTT,CASRTLSRSPYNSPLHF
TRBD2,TRBJ2-7,-,TRBV7-2,TGTGCCAGCAGCTTTGGGTTGCGGGAGGTGGGCTACGAGCAGTACTTC,CASSFGLREVGYEQYF
-,TRBJ1-5,-,TRBV6-5,TGTGCCAGCAGTTACTCCTCCTACGGCAATCAGCCCCAGCATTTT,CASSYSSYGNQPQHF
-,TRBJ2-7,-,TRBV7-9,TGTGCCAGCAGCTACAGGCGTGATGAGCAGTACTTC,CASSYRRDEQYF
TRBD2,TRBJ2-3,-,TRBV5-4,TGTGCCAGCAGCAGGACGGGGGGGCCTGCAGATACGCAGTATTTT,CASSRTGGPADTQYF
-,TRBJ2-4,-,TRBV12-2,TGTGCAAGTCGCCCGAGGGCGGGACAGGGATTGGGCATTCAGTACTTC,CASRPRAGQGLGIQYF
-,TRBJ2-2,-,TRBV19,TGTGCCAGTACTTACTCGGGACTCATTAACACCGGGGAGCTGTTTTTT,CASTYSGLINTGELFF
-,TRBJ1-2,-,TRBV14,TGTGCCAGCAGCCAAGAATTCAGGGGTGGCTACACCTTC,CASSQEFRGGYTF
-,TRBJ1-1,-,TRBV7-9,TGTGCCAGCAGCTTTGACCCCCCCGGGACACCCTACGGGGTCACTGAAGCTTTCTTT,CASSFDPPGTPYGVTEAFF
TRBD1,TRBJ1-6,-,TRBV28,TGTGCCAGCAGCTCGGGACAGCTTAGACTCCACTTT,CASSSGQLRLHF
TRBD1,TRBJ1-1,-,TRBV5-1,TGCGCCAGCAGCTTATCCGGGACAGGGAACACTGAAGCTTTCTTT,CASSLSGTGNTEAFF
-,TRBJ1-2,once,TRBV6-6,TGTGCCAGCAGCTCAGCCCTCGTCGGGGGACGCTATGGCTACACCTTC,CASSSALVGGRYGYTF
TRBD1,TRBJ1-1,-,TRBV5-1,TGCGCCAGCAGCTCAGGCATCCGGGACAGGGCTCACTTT,CASSSGIRDRAHF
TRBD1,TRBJ1-3,few,TRBV6-1,TGTGCCAGCAGGACAGGGGGTAGTGGAAACACCATATATTTT,CASRTGGSGNTIYF
TRBD1,TRBJ1-5,-,TRBV5-8,TGTGCCAGCAGCCCGGGACAGCGTAGCAATCAGCCCCAGCATTTT,CASSPGQRSNQPQHF
TRBD1,TRBJ2-7,-,TRBV6-6,TGTGCCAGCAGTGGACAGGGGAAAGACGAGCAGTACTTC,CASSGQGKDEQYF
TRBD2,TRBJ2-1,-,TRBV2,TGTGCCAGCAGTGCCACGCAACTAGCGGGGGGTTACAATGAGCAGTTCTTC,CASSATQLAGGYNEQFF